Described below is a single TCR beta chain sequence and its context. This record belongs to a study of blood T cell repertoires in COVID-19. CDR1 is LNHDA, CDR2 SQIVND, per germline (reference sequence). This CDR3 has 15 amino acids. V shed 4 bases, J shed 7 bases, and the junction held 7 bases outside the gene matches. Using immunoSEQ multiplex PCR, the repertoire was profiled, and TCRdb retains in-frame clones only, with some absent. This sample has under 450,000 clones; 88% occur once, and the top ten carry roughly 12%. Seattle's enrolled individuals joined amid active infection and were then monitored longitudinally.

The material sequenced was peripheral blood. The chain combines TRBV19 with TRBJ1-4, with 9 bases matching TRBD1. This TCR derives from a woman between 50 and 59 years old with COVID-19, enrolled during active disease. This CDR3 is CASSTTGGFGEKLFF. The CDR3 nucleotides are TGTGCCAGTAGTACGACAGGGGGGTTTGGTGAAAAACTGTTTTTT.